This TCR beta chain was retrieved from a study of T cell repertoires in cytomegalovirus infection. Overall study context: Recently described HLA-C-restricted plus well-studied HLA-B-restricted CMV epitopes were used. Public TCR beta signatures provided an indication of both CMV infection and a matching HLA type.

This clonotype has a handful of counts. What it binds is not known. Whole-study results and caveats: HLA-C-restricted CMV-specific TCR beta clonotypes were dominant in the ex vivo response.

This CDR3 comprises 12 residues. Trimming shortened V by 4 bases and J by 6 bases, and 9 bases separated the two germline ends. Germline V gene data show CDR1 as SEHNR and CDR2 as FQNEAQ (reference sequence). Using its own MiXCR run on the reads, TCRdb lists one record per CDR3 protein. The sample lists roughly 120,000 distinct CDR3 sequences; 25% to 35% were seen once. The rearrangement joins TRBV7-9 to TRBJ1-1; D gene unclear. Specimen: CD8+ T cells from cultured PBMCs, collected from culture after CMV antigen stimulation. This clonotype was obtained from a human donor in good health (CMV status not recorded). Some clones in this sample may be carry-over from other donors' samples. CDR3 sequence reads: CASSSSGAEAFF. CDR3 DNA: TGTGCCAGCAGCTCTTCGGGCGCTGAAGCTTTCTTT.